This is a list of T cell receptor beta chains from one sample in a study of CD8 T cells in ankylosing spondylitis. TCRdb reprocessed the 5' RACE reads with MiXCR, giving one entry per CDR3 protein. The repertoire holds 200,000 to 300,000 distinct CDR3 sequences, about 10% seen once, with 2.6% in the top ten. Sequences were obtained from blood, either unsorted or a sorted T cell fraction (not recorded which). The receptors originated from a male donor with ankylosing spondylitis or in good health (not recorded which). The conserved cysteine and the conserved F or W are not part of the CDR3 here.

j_call v_call cdr3_aa
TRBJ2-2 TRBV5-1 ASSLEGGRNTGELF
TRBJ2-1 TRBV27 ASSFLGPSRVSNEQF
TRBJ1-5 TRBV27 ASSFRGQGWHQPQH
TRBJ1-1 TRBV29-1 SVRTRGTEAF
TRBJ2-5 TRBV20-1 SAGETQY
TRBJ2-3 TRBV6-6 ASNSRGASTDTQY
TRBJ2-1 TRBV11-3 ASSPGLAGGYEQF
TRBJ1-5 TRBV19 ASTPELGASNQPQH
TRBJ2-3 TRBV9 ASSEKEGALTDTQY
TRBJ2-5 TRBV5-1 ASSAGQAKETQY
TRBJ2-3 TRBV6-2/TRBV6-3 ASSYYPSTDTQY
TRBJ1-1 TRBV6-5 ASSYDRGNTEAF
TRBJ2-1 TRBV6-5 ASSYSKTSGSNEQF
TRBJ2-5 TRBV5-1 ASSLDGRGGGTQY
TRBJ2-7 TRBV30 ACVTGTPYYEQY
TRBJ2-7 TRBV27 ASSPPNGEQY
TRBJ1-3 TRBV7-6 ASSSSRGVSGNTIY
TRBJ1-2 TRBV28 ASWSRYGYT
TRBJ1-2 TRBV25-1 ASSWTGGYT